This is a list of T cell receptor beta chains from one sample in a study of cytomegalovirus exposure and HLA in healthy donors. Libraries were prepared by immunoSEQ multiplex PCR; TCRdb keeps only in-frame clonotypes and omits some of them. The table shows some 130,000 clones, with about 80% occurring only once. Sequenced input: PBMCs. Receptor source: a man aged 35 to 55 in good health and CMV-seropositive. Each CDR3 is given with its conserved first and last residue. The order of the fields is D gene, V gene, J gene, clone size, CDR3 DNA, CDR3 protein. A D gene is named only where the DNA matches it firmly. Clone size is not always given. Where it is, it says once, few, many or a class for expanded clones.

TRBD1	TRBV4-2	TRBJ2-7	.	TGTGCCAGCAGCCAGGCGGAACAGGGGGCCTACGAGCAGTACTTC	CASSQAEQGAYEQYF
.	TRBV2	TRBJ2-7	.	TGTGCCAGTTTGGACAAAAACTCCTACGAGCAGTACTTC	CASLDKNSYEQYF
.	TRBV7-3	TRBJ2-7	.	TGTGCCAGCAGCCTAACTCGCTACGAGCAGTACTTC	CASSLTRYEQYF
TRBD1	TRBV7-6	TRBJ2-7	.	TGTGCCAGCAGCCCAGAGACAGGGTCCTACGAGCAGTACTTC	CASSPETGSYEQYF
.	TRBV29-1	TRBJ2-5	.	TGCAGCGTTGAAGATGGGGCTCTCGATCAGTACTTC	CSVEDGALDQYF
.	TRBV30	TRBJ1-2	few	TGTGCCTGGAGTGTTTCCAGGGGAGTCTATGGCTACACCTTC	CAWSVSRGVYGYTF
TRBD2	TRBV18	TRBJ2-7	.	TGTGCCAGCTCGCCGTCGACTAGCGGGAAGTACGAGCAGTACTTC	CASSPSTSGKYEQYF
.	TRBV9	TRBJ1-1	.	TGTGCCAGCGCCGAGGGAAACATGAACACTGAAGCTTTCTTT	CASAEGNMNTEAFF
TRBD2	TRBV27	TRBJ2-5	large	TGTGCCAGCAGTTACGGGGGAGGGCGAGAGACCCAGTACTTC	CASSYGGGRETQYF
TRBD1	TRBV5-6	TRBJ1-1	.	TGTGCCAGCCGCAACAGGGGGGGTACTGAAGCTTTCTTT	CASRNRGGTEAFF
.	TRBV5-6	TRBJ2-3	.	TGTGCCAGCAGCCTCCGGGTTGCGGGATCTCGGGCAGATACGCAGTATTTT	CASSLRVAGSRADTQYF
TRBD2	TRBV6-1	TRBJ2-7	few	TGTGCCAGCAGTTCCCCTGGCGGGAGGGTCTACGAGCAGTACTTC	CASSSPGGRVYEQYF
.	TRBV6-1	TRBJ1-1	.	TGTGCCAGCAGTTCAATACAGATTATGAACACTGAAGCTTTCTTT	CASSSIQIMNTEAFF
.	TRBV30	TRBJ1-5	.	TGTGCCTGGAGTGTTGCGGGAAATCAGCCCCAGCATTTT	CAWSVAGNQPQHF
TRBD1	TRBV28	TRBJ2-2	.	TGTGCCAGCAGTCCCACAGGGGGAGGCACCGGGGAGCTGTTTTTT	CASSPTGGGTGELFF
TRBD1	TRBV9	TRBJ2-7	.	TGTGCCAGCAGCGAAACAGGGGGCTCCTACGAGCAGTACTTC	CASSETGGSYEQYF
TRBD1	TRBV28	TRBJ2-2	.	TGTGCCAGCAGGCAGGGGGCCGGGGAGCTGTTTTTT	CASRQGAGELFF
.	TRBV5-6	TRBJ1-4	.	TGTGCCAGCAGCGGCTCAGACAGCCCCTATGAAAAACTGTTTTTT	CASSGSDSPYEKLFF
TRBD2	TRBV11-2	TRBJ2-1	few	TGTGCCAGCAGCCCCCAAAGACTAGCGGGAGCCAATGAGCAGTTCTTC	CASSPQRLAGANEQFF
.	TRBV7-2	TRBJ1-4	.	TGTGCCAGCAGCTTATCGGCAGGGAATGAAAAACTGTTTTTT	CASSLSAGNEKLFF
TRBD1	TRBV19	TRBJ2-1	.	TGTGCCAGTACCCTAGGACAGGGTGATGAGCAGTTCTTC	CASTLGQGDEQFF
TRBD1	TRBV5-5	TRBJ1-6	.	TGTGCCAGCAACCCGGGACAGAATAATTCACCCCTCCACTTT	CASNPGQNNSPLHF
TRBD2	TRBV9	TRBJ2-3	.	TGTGCCAGCAGCGTGTGGACTAGCGGAACAGATACGCAGTATTTT	CASSVWTSGTDTQYF
.	TRBV7-9	TRBJ1-1	.	TGTGCCAGCAGCTCGGACACGGAGGGCACTGAAGCTTTCTTT	CASSSDTEGTEAFF
.	TRBV5-6	TRBJ1-6	.	TGTGCCAGCAGCTTGGGACAGTACCGGGCCCTCCACTTT	CASSLGQYRALHF
TRBD1	TRBV4-1	TRBJ2-7	.	TGCGCCAGCAGCCCCGGACAGGGTAGGACCTACGAGCAGTACTTC	CASSPGQGRTYEQYF
TRBD1	TRBV6-1	TRBJ2-1	.	TGTGCCAGCAGTGAAAGATGGGACAGGGAAGGTGAGCAGTTCTTC	CASSERWDREGEQFF
.	TRBV7-9	TRBJ1-4	.	TGTGCCAGCAGCGGAGGGAGTCGGGAGTTTTTT	CASSGGSREFF
.	TRBV28	TRBJ2-7	.	TGTGCCAGCAGTTTCGGCGGGGACTCCTACGAGCAGTACTTC	CASSFGGDSYEQYF
TRBD2	TRBV14	TRBJ2-5	.	TGTGCCAGCAGCCAAGGGCTCTCGCGGGAGCCTACCGGAGAGACCCAGTACTTC	CASSQGLSREPTGETQYF
.	TRBV19	TRBJ1-2	.	TGTGCCAGTACCCCGACAGGTACTAGGACCTATGGCTACACCTTC	CASTPTGTRTYGYTF
TRBD1	TRBV5-1	TRBJ1-2	.	TGCGCCAGCAGCTTATCGGGACAGGGATTTTCGGACACCTTC	CASSLSGQGFSDTF
TRBD2	TRBV6-4	TRBJ2-7	once	TGTGCCAGCAGCCCTACTAGCGGGAGTTACGAGCAGTACTTC	CASSPTSGSYEQYF
.	TRBV7-3	TRBJ2-1	.	TGTGCCAGCAGCTTACGTAGAACTAACAATGAGCAGTTCTTC	CASSLRRTNNEQFF
TRBD2	TRBV6-5	TRBJ2-7	.	TGTGCCAGCAGTTTGACTAGCGGGATTTACGAGCAGTACTTC	CASSLTSGIYEQYF
TRBD2	TRBV19	TRBJ2-7	.	TGTGCCAGTAGTATGGGACTAGCTGTTTCCTACGAGCAGTACTTC	CASSMGLAVSYEQYF
.	TRBV5-1	TRBJ2-1	.	TGCGCCAGCAGCTTGGAAGGTGGGAGCAAGCAGTTCTTC	CASSLEGGSKQFF
.	TRBV16	TRBJ2-5	few	TGTGCCAGCAGCGGCGCAGGGTACCAAGAGACCCAGTACTTC	CASSGAGYQETQYF
.	TRBV6-4	TRBJ2-2	.	TGTGCCAGCAGTGACTCTAACAGTGAAAACACCGGGGAGCTGTTTTTT	CASSDSNSENTGELFF
.	TRBV5-6	TRBJ1-2	few	TGTGCCAGCACCCTGACCCGGGGGTCTGGCTACACCTTC	CASTLTRGSGYTF
.	TRBV5-8	TRBJ2-5	.	TGTGCCAGCAGCTTGGGAGGGCAAGAGACCCAGTACTTC	CASSLGGQETQYF
TRBD1	TRBV6-5	TRBJ2-7	.	TGTGCCAGCAGTTTGCGGACAGGGGGTCACGAGCAGTACTTC	CASSLRTGGHEQYF
TRBD1	TRBV6-4	TRBJ2-2	.	TGTGCCAGCCGGACAGGGGGCGGGGAGCTGTTTTTT	CASRTGGGELFF
TRBD1	TRBV7-9	TRBJ1-6	.	TGTGCCAGCAGCGCCCGACAGGGGAGAAATTCACCCCTCCACTTT	CASSARQGRNSPLHF
TRBD1	TRBV27	TRBJ1-6	.	TGTGCCAGCAGTTCGCCAGGGGGCAATTCACCCCTCCACTTT	CASSSPGGNSPLHF
.	TRBV29-1	TRBJ1-5	.	TGCAGCGCCGTGTCGGGGGGAGGGGCTAGCAATCAGCCCCGGCATTTT	CSAVSGGGASNQPRHF
.	TRBV18	TRBJ2-3	.	TGTGCCAGCTCACCAACCCAGGGGACAGATACGCAGTATTTT	CASSPTQGTDTQYF
.	TRBV28	TRBJ2-5	.	TGTGCCAGCAGTCCGCCCCTAGCACAAGAGACCCAGTACTTC	CASSPPLAQETQYF
.	TRBV11-2	TRBJ2-7	.	TGTGCCAGCAGCTTAGGTGGCAGGGTGACCTACGAGCAGTACTTC	CASSLGGRVTYEQYF
TRBD2	TRBV7-2	TRBJ2-5	.	TGTGCCAGCAGCTTAGGACTAGCGGGATCTGAGACCCAGTACTTC	CASSLGLAGSETQYF
.	TRBV19	TRBJ1-1	.	TGTGCCAGTAGACAGGGAACGAACACTGAAGCTTTCTTT	CASRQGTNTEAFF
.	TRBV5-6	TRBJ2-7	.	TGTGCCAGCAGCCAATTTAGTGAATACGAGCAGTACTTC	CASSQFSEYEQYF
TRBD1	TRBV19	TRBJ2-3	.	TGTGCCAGTAGTATGCTGGGACAGGGAGCGGCAGATACGCAGTATTTT	CASSMLGQGAADTQYF
TRBD2	TRBV2	TRBJ2-7	.	TGTGCCAGCAGTGAAGGACTAGCGGGCCTGTACGAGCAGTACTTC	CASSEGLAGLYEQYF
.	TRBV7-9	TRBJ2-2	once	TGTGCCAGCAGCGCTAGCGCGAACACCGGGGAGCTGTTTTTT	CASSASANTGELFF
.	TRBV6-1	TRBJ2-4	.	TGTGCCAGCAGTGAACTCCCCGGGGAGGACATTCAGTACTTC	CASSELPGEDIQYF
.	TRBV2	TRBJ2-5	.	TGTGCCAGCAGTGCGGGTAGCGCCCAAGAGGTGGAGACCCAGTACTTC	CASSAGSAQEVETQYF
.	TRBV5-6	TRBJ1-2	.	TGTGCCAGCAGCCCAGCGCCCCCACCGGGCTACACCTTC	CASSPAPPPGYTF
TRBD2	TRBV15	TRBJ2-1	.	TGTGCCACCAGCAGAGATCGAAGCGGGAGCTCCTACAATGAGCAGTTCTTC	CATSRDRSGSSYNEQFF
.	TRBV29-1	TRBJ2-1	.	TGCAGCGTTGATGCGGATTTCTCCTACAATGAGCAGTTCTTC	CSVDADFSYNEQFF